These 27 T cell receptor beta chains came from one sample sequenced in a study of shared clonotypes between healthy human individuals. Here immunoSEQ multiplex PCR was the method, and the copy in TCRdb shows in-frame clones only, minus some. The sample contains millions of clones, around 94% of which appear only once. Input material: naive CD4+ T cells sorted from blood. Subset defined: CD45RA+ positively selected. These receptors all stem from a man younger than 35 in good health.

This clone was recorded only once. V and J are TRBV6-1 and TRBJ1-1; 11 bases fit TRBD1. CDR3 length: 18 amino acids. CDR1 MNHNS and CDR2 SASEGT come from the germline V gene. The junction had 15 bases not matched to a gene; V was cut back by 3 bases and J by 6 bases. As DNA, the CDR3 is TGTGCCAGCAGTGATTTTGCGGGACAGGGGGTTGTGGGAGCTGAAGCTTTCTTT. Translation gives CASSDFAGQGVVGAEAFF.

The genes are TRBV7-2 and TRBJ2-3; no clear D. The germline V gene has CDR1 SGHTA and CDR2 FQGNSA. V was clipped by 5 bases and J by 2 bases, with 8 bases between them. This CDR3 has 13 residues. CDR3 residues: CASSTRNTDTQYF. The CDR3 nucleotides are TGTGCCAGCAGCACCCGGAACACAGATACGCAGTATTTT.

V and J are TRBV11-3 and TRBJ1-1; D gene unclear. The CDR3 is 12 amino acids. The germline V gene has CDR1 SGHNT and CDR2 YENEEA. With 5 bases removed from V and 4 bases from J, the gap between germline ends came to 8 bases. The CDR3 DNA is TGTGCCAGCAGCGCGGACGGCACTGAAGCTTTCTTT. Its translation is CASSADGTEAFF. The whole variable domain, remainder taken from reference TRBV11-3 and TRBJ1-1, is EAGVVQSPRYKIIEKKQPVAFWCNPISGHNTLYWYLQNLGQGPELLIRYENEEAVDDSQLPKDRFSAERLKGVDSTLKIQPAELGDSAVYLCASSADGTEAFFGQGTRLTVV.

The genes are TRBV27 and TRBJ1-4; 9 bases map to TRBD1. The CDR3 contains 14 residues. Germline V gene data show CDR1 as MNHEY and CDR2 as SMNVEV (reference sequence). V lost 5 bases to trimming and J lost 7 bases; unmatched junction nucleotides: 5. The CDR3 region has the DNA TGTGCCAGCAGTGGGACAGGGCGTGGTGAAAAACTGTTTTTT. Protein product: CASSGTGRGEKLFF.

The J gene is TRBJ2-1, the V gene TRBV18; the D is unclear. The CDR3 contains 14 residues. V lost 4 bases to trimming and J lost 6 bases, with 13 bases between them. Germline V gives CDR1 KGHSH, CDR2 LQKENI. The CDR3 coding sequence is TGTGCCAGCTCACAAGCCAATCAACCCAATGAGCAGTTCTTC. Its translation is CASSQANQPNEQFF.

The chain is built from TRBV6-5 and TRBJ1-1, with D perhaps matching TRBD1 (6 bases). The germline V gene has CDR1 MNHEY and CDR2 SVGAGI. V lost 2 bases, J lost 1 base, and 8 bases lay in between. CDR3 size: 14 residues. The CDR3 region has the DNA TGTGCCAGCAGTTACGGACAGAAGAACACTGAAGCTTTCTTT. Protein sequence: CASSYGQKNTEAFF.

The chain employs TRBV5-1 and TRBJ2-5; D is ambiguous. CDR1 and CDR2 (germline): SGHRS, YFSETQ. Trimming left V 0 bases short and J 1 base short, with 7 bases between. This CDR3 region has 14 residues. The CDR3 sequence: CASSLVNSQETQYF. In nucleotides, the CDR3 is TGCGCCAGCAGCTTGGTCAATAGCCAAGAGACCCAGTACTTC.

The chain employs TRBV5-8 and TRBJ2-4, with TRBD2 matching over 11 bases. In germline, CDR1 is SGHTS, CDR2 YDEGEE. CDR3 length equals 15 residues. The J segment lost 13 bases and the V segment lost 2 bases, leaving 11 bases of the junction unmatched. The CDR3 nucleotides read TGTGCCAGCAGCTTCACCGGAATTAGCGGGAGGGCGCAGTACTTC. Amino acid sequence: CASSFTGISGRAQYF.

This chain joins TRBV2 and TRBJ2-1, with 9 nucleotides matching TRBD1. This CDR3 is built from 13 residues. CDR1 and CDR2 (germline): SNHLY, FYNNEI. V lost 7 bases and J lost 7; bases outside the gene matches: 5. In DNA form, the CDR3 reads TGTGCCAGCAAACAACAGGGGGCAAATGAGCAGTTCTTC. Its protein product is CASKQQGANEQFF.

The rearrangement joins TRBV19 to TRBJ1-5; TRBD1 is a possible D gene (5 bases). CDR3 length equals 16 residues. Germline values: CDR1 LNHDA, CDR2 SQIVND (reference sequence). V shed 7 bases and J shed 0 bases, with 16 bases lying between them. The CDR3 DNA reads TGTGCCAGTACTCACAGGCTATACAATAGCAATCAGCCCCAGCATTTT. Its translation is CASTHRLYNSNQPQHF. The whole variable domain, filled in from reference TRBV19 and TRBJ1-5, reads DGGITQSPKYLFRKEGQNVTLSCEQNLNHDAMYWYRQDPGQGLRLIYYSQIVNDFQKGDIAEGYSVSREKKESFPLTVTSAQKNPTAFYLCASTHRLYNSNQPQHFGDGTRLSIL.

Details on this clone: Other nucleotide sequences in the sample specify the same CDR3. The J gene is TRBJ1-2, the V gene TRBV30; D is unresolved. CDR1 GTSNPN and CDR2 SVGIG come from the germline V gene (reference sequence). V was pared by 0 bases and J by 8 bases, with 13 bases between. The CDR3 totals 13 residues. CDR3 coding DNA: TGTGCCTGGAGTGTACGAGGGTCGGAAGGCTACACCTTC. It translates to CAWSVRGSEGYTF.

V is TRBV20-1 and J is TRBJ2-7; no clear D. CDR1 and CDR2 from the germline V gene are DFQATT and SNEGSKA (reference sequence). The CDR3 has 11 amino acids. Trimming removed 6 bases at V and 2 bases at J, with 8 bases between. The CDR3 region has the DNA TGCAGTGCACGGGCAGCCTACGAGCAGTACTTC. Protein sequence: CSARAAYEQYF.

This chain links TRBV27 with TRBJ2-5, with D tentatively TRBD2 (6 bases). Germline V lookup: CDR1 MNHEY, CDR2 SMNVEV (reference sequence). This CDR3 spans 13 amino acids. V was pared by 2 bases and J by 5 bases, with 9 bases between. CDR3 sequence reads: CASSLGGDETQYF. The CDR3 DNA is TGTGCCAGCAGTTTAGGAGGGGACGAGACCCAGTACTTC.

V is TRBV7-2 and J is TRBJ2-1; D not resolved. The CDR3 has 15 residues. The ends were cut back, 0 bases at V and 4 bases at J, with 10 bases in the middle. The germline CDR1 and CDR2 sequences are SGHTA and FQGNSA. The DNA of the CDR3 is TGTGCCAGCAGCTTAGCTCCGGTCAGGTACAATGAGCAGTTCTTC. It specifies CASSLAPVRYNEQFF.

The chain joins TRBV30 to TRBJ2-5; 9 bases agree with TRBD2. The germline CDR1 and CDR2 sequences are GTSNPN and SVGIG (reference sequence). The CDR3 covers 15 residues. V shed 2 bases, J shed 4 bases, and the junction held 8 bases outside the gene matches. In DNA form, the CDR3 reads TGTGCCTGGAGTAGCTTAGCGGGGGTGGGAGAGACCCAGTACTTC. Translated, it gives CAWSSLAGVGETQYF.

This clone was seen a single time. The J gene is TRBJ2-1, the V gene TRBV6-1; unclear D gene. Trimming stripped 5 bases from V and 8 bases from J, with 13 bases between. In germline, CDR1 is MNHNS, CDR2 SASEGT. The CDR3 spans 13 residues. This CDR3 reads CASSMRSFHEQFF. The CDR3 nucleotides are TGTGCCAGCAGTATGAGGAGTTTTCATGAGCAGTTCTTC.

CDR3 nucleotides: TGTGCCAGCAGCTTGGCGGACAGGGGGCGGTACTTC. Translating it yields CASSLADRGRYF. This rearrangement joins TRBV5-5 to TRBJ2-7; 11 nucleotides agree with TRBD1. The CDR3 extends over 12 amino acids. V shed 0 bases, J shed 12 bases, and the junction held 2 bases outside the gene matches. CDR1 and CDR2 (germline): SGHKS, YYEKEE (reference sequence).

The V and J genes are TRBV30 and TRBJ1-5; D is ambiguous. The CDR3 runs 13 residues. From germline, CDR1 is GTSNPN and CDR2 SVGIG (reference sequence). The V gene lost 1 base and the J gene lost 4 bases, with 8 bases spanning the gap. The CDR3 region has the DNA TGTGCCTGGAGTGGCGCAGCTAATCAGCCCCAGCATTTT. It yields the protein CAWSGAANQPQHF.

The rearrangement uses TRBV28 and TRBJ2-5; possible D gene TRBD1, 5 bases. The CDR3 covers 15 residues. CDR1 MDHEN and CDR2 SYDVKM come from the germline V gene. V was trimmed by 5 bases and J by 4 bases, leaving 17 bases between them. CDR3 protein: CASSPPWAGIETQYF. The CDR3 nucleotides are TGTGCCAGCAGTCCGCCTTGGGCAGGGATAGAGACCCAGTACTTC.

The chain couples TRBV7-9 to TRBJ1-1; D not certain. V gave up 4 bases and J gave up 4 bases, with 10 bases separating them. CDR3 length: 13 amino acids. The germline gives CDR1 SEHNR, CDR2 FQNEAQ (reference sequence). The CDR3 loop reads CASSSTYSTEAFF. The CDR3 coding sequence is TGTGCCAGCAGCTCCACCTATTCCACTGAAGCTTTCTTT.

Only a few counts were recorded for this clone. Other DNA sequences within the sample encode an identical CDR3. The V gene is TRBV7-2, the J gene TRBJ1-5; D remains ambiguous. V gave up 0 bases and J gave up 4 bases, with 4 bases separating them. From germline, CDR1 is SGHTA and CDR2 FQGNSA. This CDR3 region has 13 residues. The CDR3 coding sequence is TGTGCCAGCAGCTTAGCCGAGAATCAGCCCCAGCATTTT. Its protein is CASSLAENQPQHF. The full variable domain, with the rest looked up from reference TRBV7-2 and TRBJ1-5, is GAGVSQSPSNKVTEKGKDVELRCDPISGHTALYWYRQSLGQGLEFLIYFQGNSAPDKSGLPSDRFSAERTGGSVSTLTIQRTQQEDSAVYLCASSLAENQPQHFGDGTRLSIL.

The genes are TRBV20-1 and TRBJ2-1; the D is unclear. The germline V gene has CDR1 DFQATT and CDR2 SNEGSKA (reference sequence). The CDR3 covers 11 residues. V gave up 2 bases and J gave up 9 bases, with 8 bases separating them. The CDR3 here is CSARTYPEQFF. The CDR3 nucleotides read TGCAGTGCTAGAACCTACCCTGAGCAGTTCTTC.

The chain couples TRBV5-4 to TRBJ2-1, with TRBD2 matching over 7 bases. The germline V gene encodes CDR1 SGHNT and CDR2 YYREEE (reference sequence). The ends lost 0 bases at V and 0 bases at J; junction bases unmatched: 3. CDR3 length: 16 amino acids. This CDR3 is CASSLAAGNSYNEQFF. CDR3 sequence (DNA): TGTGCCAGCAGCTTGGCAGCGGGGAACTCCTACAATGAGCAGTTCTTC.

The V and J genes are TRBV11-3 and TRBJ2-1; tentatively, D is TRBD2 (5 bases). Trimming stripped 6 bases from V and 12 bases from J, with 12 bases between. Germline lookup yields CDR1 SGHNT and CDR2 YENEEA. There are 11 residues in the CDR3. CDR3 DNA: TGTGCCAGCAGTAAGGACGGGATGCAGTTCTTC. As protein: CASSKDGMQFF.

This rearrangement joins TRBV6-6 to TRBJ2-1; D is uncertain. With 8 bases removed from V and 5 bases from J, the gap between germline ends came to 16 bases. The CDR3 consists of 14 residues. Germline CDR1 and CDR2: MNHNY and SVGAGI (reference sequence). The CDR3 reads CASRPATKNNEQFF. In nucleotides, the CDR3 is TGTGCCAGCCGACCCGCCACCAAGAACAATGAGCAGTTCTTC.

CDR3 residues: CASSYSGTSTDTQYF. In nucleotides, the CDR3 is TGTGCCAGCAGTTACAGCGGGACTAGCACAGATACGCAGTATTTT. This chain connects TRBV27 to TRBJ2-3; 7 bases match TRBD2. CDR3 length: 15 residues. Germline CDR1 is MNHEY and CDR2 is SMNVEV (reference sequence). The V gene end was trimmed by 4 bases and the J gene end by 0 bases; junction bases not matched to a gene: 4.

The chain recombines TRBV9 with TRBJ2-7, with 8 bases fitting TRBD1. V lost 2 bases and J lost 3; bases outside the gene matches: 4. The CDR3 has 14 amino acids. Germline values: CDR1 SGDLS, CDR2 YYNGEE. The CDR3 coding sequence is TGTGCCAGCAGCGTCCAGGGGGCGGACTACGAGCAGTACTTC. Its protein product is CASSVQGADYEQYF.